Following are 28 T cell receptor beta chains from one sample sequenced in a study of CD8 T cells in Susac syndrome (dated by TCRdb to the late 2010s). The receptor library was made with the immunoSEQ multiplex PCR assay. RNA was extracted with the RNeasy kit and about 0.45 to 1 ug was reverse transcribed using random hexamers. TCRdb reran the public reads through fastp at Q25 and MiXCR, keeping productive beta chains. For every CDR3 protein sequence, its rows merge into one entry that carries the most common genes and DNA. This sample gives fewer than 200,000 distinct CDR3 sequences in total; 94% of them show up just once. Roughly 0.12% of the sample lies in the top ten. Sequencing input: CD4+ T cells from PBMCs. The receptor set was obtained from a human donor with Susac syndrome.

The chain employs TRBV3-1 and TRBJ2-4; no clear D. With 0 bases removed from V and 8 bases from J, the gap between germline ends came to 5 bases. CDR1 and CDR2 (germline): LGHDT, YNNKEL (reference sequence). CDR3 length: 12 amino acids. This CDR3 reads CASSQDQYIQYF. In nucleotides, the CDR3 is TGTGCCAGCAGCCAAGATCAATACATTCAGTACTTC.

V is TRBV18 and J is TRBJ2-5; no definite D call. This CDR3 comprises 14 residues. Germline CDR1 is KGHSH and CDR2 is LQKENI. Trimming shortened V by 3 bases and J by 5 bases, and 13 bases separated the two germline ends. The DNA of the CDR3 is TGTGCCAGCTCACCTCCCGAAAGGCGGGAGACCCAGTACTTC. Translating gives CASSPPERRETQYF.

V and J are TRBV18 and TRBJ1-1, with D maybe TRBD1 (5 bases). This CDR3 contains 15 residues. Deletions cut 1 base from V and 1 base from J, with 10 bases between. Germline lookup yields CDR1 KGHSH and CDR2 LQKENI. The CDR3: CASSPRGDSNTEAFF. CDR3 DNA: TGTGCCAGCTCACCACGCGGGGACTCGAACACTGAAGCTTTCTTT.

A single count supports this clonotype. The J gene is TRBJ1-1, the V gene TRBV12-3 or TRBV12-4, with 10 bases that match TRBD1. CDR3 length equals 16 residues. V lost 4 bases and J lost 5; bases outside the gene matches: 10. The CDR3 DNA reads as TGTGCCAGCAGTTCCTGGGGGGACAGGGGCGGGACTGAAGCTTTCTTT. Translation gives CASSSWGDRGGTEAFF.

The V gene is TRBV6-5, the J gene TRBJ1-1; D remains ambiguous. CDR3 length: 13 amino acids. Germline V gives CDR1 MNHEY, CDR2 SVGAGI. V was shortened by 3 bases and J by 3 bases, with 8 bases between the two germline ends. The CDR3: CASSYLWDTEAFF. DNA of the CDR3: TGTGCCAGCAGTTATTTGTGGGACACTGAAGCTTTCTTT.

The V gene is TRBV20-1, the J gene TRBJ1-5, with D perhaps matching TRBD1 (6 bases). V lost 1 base and J lost 3, with 10 bases in between. CDR1 is DFQATT, CDR2 SNEGSKA, per germline (reference sequence). This CDR3 contains 14 residues. The CDR3 is CSARATGINQPQHF. For the CDR3, the DNA is TGCAGTGCTAGAGCCACAGGGATCAATCAGCCCCAGCATTTT.

The V gene is TRBV2, the J gene TRBJ1-2, with D possibly being TRBD1 (5 bases). In germline, CDR1 is SNHLY, CDR2 FYNNEI. The CDR3 has 14 amino acids. The V end lost 4 bases, the J end lost 5 bases, and 14 bases lay between the germline ends. Here the CDR3 DNA reads TGTGCCAGCAGTGTGGGACCCCCGGGATATGGCTACACCTTC. Amino acids: CASSVGPPGYGYTF.

This clonotype was picked up one time. The chain employs TRBV6-1 and TRBJ2-5; the D gene is possibly TRBD1 (5 bases). The germline gives CDR1 MNHNS, CDR2 SASEGT. The V and J ends lost 2 bases and 2 bases respectively, with 9 bases between them. This CDR3 region has 14 residues. DNA of the CDR3: TGTGCCAGCAGTGAACTTACAGGACAAGAGACCCAGTACTTC. Encoded protein: CASSELTGQETQYF.

The chain combines TRBV7-2 with TRBJ2-7, with D possibly being TRBD1 or TRBD2 (6 bases each). The germline gives CDR1 SGHTA, CDR2 FQGNSA. The V gene lost 3 bases and the J gene lost 0 bases, with 12 bases spanning the gap. This CDR3 region has 15 residues. The CDR3 sequence: CASSLGAGSSYEQYF. CDR3 nucleotides: TGTGCCAGCAGCTTGGGGGCGGGGAGCTCCTACGAGCAGTACTTC.

V and J are TRBV7-2 and TRBJ2-3; 9 nucleotides agree with TRBD2. CDR3 length: 15 amino acids. V shed 1 base, J shed 4 bases, and the junction held 3 bases outside the gene matches. Looked up from germline, CDR1 is SGHTA and CDR2 is FQGNSA. CDR3 in DNA: TGTGCCAGCAGCTTAGGTAGCGGGGGCTCAGATACGCAGTATTTT. Translating gives CASSLGSGGSDTQYF.

The chain carries TRBV5-6 and TRBJ1-1; 7 bases line up with TRBD1. The CDR3 consists of 14 residues. V lost 4 bases and J lost 3; bases outside the gene matches: 6. Germline CDR1 is SGHDT and CDR2 is YYEEEE. The CDR3 region has the DNA TGTGCCAGCAGCAGGCTCAGGGGGGACACTGAAGCTTTCTTT. Its protein product is CASSRLRGDTEAFF.

The gene calls are TRBV29-1 and TRBJ2-1; D possibly corresponds to TRBD2 (6 bases). Trimming took off 7 bases at V and 6 bases at J, with 13 bases between the two ends. The CDR3 length is 12 residues. Germline assignment: CDR1 SQVTM and CDR2 ANQGSEA. The CDR3 region has the DNA TGCAGCGCTCTGCGGGGATCCAATGAGCAGTTCTTC. This codes for CSALRGSNEQFF.

The V gene is TRBV29-1, the J gene TRBJ2-7; the D gene is possibly TRBD1 (6 bases). Trimming cost V 4 bases and J 3 bases, with 10 bases left between them. CDR1 and CDR2 (germline): SQVTM, ANQGSEA. This CDR3 spans 12 amino acids. The CDR3 region is CSVVGANYEQYF. CDR3 sequence (DNA): TGCAGCGTTGTGGGGGCGAACTACGAGCAGTACTTC.

This rearrangement joins TRBV15 to TRBJ1-2; perhaps TRBD1 as D (6 bases). Between the trimmed V and J ends, which lost 5 bases and 12 bases, there was a span of 19 bases. The CDR3 loop spans 13 amino acids. Looked up from germline, CDR1 is LNHNV and CDR2 is YYDKDF (reference sequence). The CDR3 loop is CATSGDRNAGNTF. The CDR3 nucleotides read TGTGCCACCAGCGGCGACAGGAACGCCGGCAACACCTTC. The whole variable domain, filled in from reference TRBV15 and TRBJ1-2, reads DAMVIQNPRYQVTQFGKPVTLSCSQTLNHNVMYWYQQKSSQAPKLLFHYYDKDFNNEADTPDNFQSRRPNTSFCFLDIRSPGLGDTAMYLCATSGDRNAGNTFGSGTRLTVV.

The gene calls are TRBV29-1 and TRBJ1-1, with D uncertain. Germline V gene lookup returns CDR1 SQVTM and CDR2 ANQGSEA. The CDR3 runs to 13 residues. V lost 4 bases and J lost 0, with 9 bases in between. The CDR3 DNA sequence: TGCAGCGTTGTTGCGCAGATGAACACTGAAGCTTTCTTT. Translating gives CSVVAQMNTEAFF. The full variable domain, with the rest looked up from reference TRBV29-1 and TRBJ1-1, is SAVISQKPSRDICQRGTSLTIQCQVDSQVTMMFWYRQQPGQSLTLIATANQGSEATYESGFVIDKFPISRPNLTFSTLTVSNMSPEDSSIYLCSVVAQMNTEAFFGQGTRLTVV.

DNA of the CDR3: TGTGCCAGCAGTGGGCTAGCGGGGGCCTACAATGAGCAGTTCTTC. This encodes CASSGLAGAYNEQFF. The V gene is TRBV2, the J gene TRBJ2-1, with 10 bases that match TRBD2. Looked up from germline, CDR1 is SNHLY and CDR2 is FYNNEI. The V and J ends lost 4 bases and 2 bases, in that order; junction bases with no gene match: 2. The CDR3 spans 15 residues.

The chain has TRBV20-1 and TRBJ2-1; 9 bases are shared with TRBD2. The germline V gene encodes CDR1 DFQATT and CDR2 SNEGSKA (reference sequence). CDR3 length: 16 amino acids. The V and J ends lost 5 bases and 4 bases, in that order; junction bases with no gene match: 12. For the CDR3, the DNA is TGCAGTGCTCCGGATGTAGCGGGGGAAACGTACAATGAGCAGTTCTTC. This translates into CSAPDVAGETYNEQFF.

This sequence joins TRBV6-2 or TRBV6-3 and TRBJ1-2; D ambiguous. Germline CDR1 is MNHEY and CDR2 is SVGEGT. V shed 2 bases and J shed 0 bases, with 10 bases lying between them. The CDR3 is 15 residues long. CDR3 nucleotides: TGTGCCAGCAGTTACCCTCCGGTTTCTAACTATGGCTACACCTTC. It translates to CASSYPPVSNYGYTF.

The rearrangement links TRBV3-1 to TRBJ2-1; D is perhaps TRBD2 (6 bases). V was trimmed by 2 bases and J by 7 bases, leaving 9 bases between them. CDR1 and CDR2 (germline): LGHDT, YNNKEL (reference sequence). The CDR3 runs 13 residues. CDR3 in DNA: TGTGCCAGCAGCCAATCGCGGGGTAATGAGCAGTTCTTC. Residues: CASSQSRGNEQFF.

V usage is TRBV14 and J usage is TRBJ1-5; no firm D call. The CDR3 extends over 16 amino acids. Germline assignment: CDR1 SGHDN and CDR2 FVKESK. Trimming shortened V by 1 base and J by 3 bases, and 13 bases separated the two germline ends. As DNA, the CDR3 is TGTGCCAGCAGCCAAGGAGGTTCAAGGGACAATCAGCCCCAGCATTTT. Its translation is CASSQGGSRDNQPQHF.

This clonotype has just one count. The gene calls are TRBV18 and TRBJ2-7; D gene ambiguous. The germline CDR1 and CDR2 sequences are KGHSH and LQKENI. Trimming pared 3 bases from V and 0 bases from J, leaving 15 bases between. CDR3 size: 16 residues. The CDR3 DNA sequence: TGTGCCAGCTCACCCAAGACACCATCGGGCTCCTACGAGCAGTACTTC. Protein product: CASSPKTPSGSYEQYF.

V usage is TRBV3-1 and J usage is TRBJ2-1, with a tentative D call TRBD1 (5 bases). The CDR3 is made up of 15 amino acids. Trimming cost V 0 bases and J 7 bases, with 13 bases left between them. CDR1 and CDR2 from the germline V gene are LGHDT and YNNKEL (reference sequence). The CDR3 DNA reads as TGTGCCAGCAGCCAAGAGGTGAAGGGGCGAAATGAGCAGTTCTTC. It codes for CASSQEVKGRNEQFF.

This chain links TRBV7-2 with TRBJ2-7; D is ambiguous. V was shortened by 5 bases and J by 7 bases, with 15 bases between the two germline ends. This CDR3 is 13 amino acids long. Per the germline V gene, CDR1 is SGHTA and CDR2 is FQGNSA. CDR3 DNA sequence: TGTGCCAGCAGCCCTGGGCCCAGGCCGGAGCAGTACTTC. Protein: CASSPGPRPEQYF.

The V gene is TRBV15, the J gene TRBJ2-1; 9 nucleotides agree with TRBD1. V was pared by 0 bases and J by 7 bases, with 10 bases of the junction left unmatched. The CDR3 has 17 amino acids. Germline assignment: CDR1 LNHNV and CDR2 YYDKDF (reference sequence). This chain's CDR3 is CATSRDPTYGTGNEQFF. CDR3 sequence (DNA): TGTGCCACCAGCAGAGACCCAACCTATGGGACAGGGAATGAGCAGTTCTTC.

This clonotype was recorded only once. The chain couples TRBV2 to TRBJ2-1; D tentatively reads TRBD1 or TRBD2 (5 bases each). The V end was cut by 4 bases, the J end by 5 bases, with 9 bases between. This CDR3 has 13 residues. Germline V gene data show CDR1 as SNHLY and CDR2 as FYNNEI. CDR3: CASSGWGNNEQFF. The CDR3 bases are TGTGCCAGCAGTGGGTGGGGGAACAATGAGCAGTTCTTC.

V is TRBV6-5 and J is TRBJ1-2; the D is unclear. The CDR3 spans 12 residues. CDR1 is MNHEY, CDR2 SVGAGI, per germline. V was trimmed by 6 bases and J by 7 bases, leaving 12 bases between them. Here the CDR3 reads CASSTVRGGYTF. For the CDR3, the DNA is TGTGCCAGCAGCACAGTACGGGGTGGCTACACCTTC.

This rearrangement joins TRBV30 to TRBJ1-2; TRBD1 might be the D (6 bases). Germline V gives CDR1 GTSNPN, CDR2 SVGIG (reference sequence). This CDR3 is built from 12 residues. V gave up 4 bases and J gave up 2 bases, with 8 bases separating them. CDR3 in amino acids: CAWTTGNYGYTF. The CDR3 DNA is TGTGCCTGGACCACAGGGAACTATGGCTACACCTTC.

This sequence joins TRBV6-5 and TRBJ1-5; 7 nucleotides line up with TRBD1. CDR3 length: 15 amino acids. With V trimmed by 6 bases and J by 2 bases, 7 bases remained unmatched. Germline V gives CDR1 MNHEY, CDR2 SVGAGI. The CDR3 nucleotides read TGTGCCAGCAGGAGACAGGGTGGAGGCAATCAGCCCCAGCATTTT. This sequence encodes CASRRQGGGNQPQHF.